These 5 T cell receptor beta chains share one sample of origin, sequenced in a study of identical twins. MiXCR, run by TCRdb on the 5' RACE reads, gives a single entry per CDR3 protein. The sample carries under 500,000 distinct CDR3 sequences, around an eighth recorded once. This same sample was also part of a study on yellow fever vaccine responses in identical twins.

The sequenced material came from CD4+ T cells sorted from blood. These receptor sequences come from a woman aged 18-29 years in good health.

The V call is TRBV7-2, the J call TRBJ2-3; D may be TRBD1 or TRBD2 (6 bases each). The V end was cut by 1 base, the J end by 2 bases, with 10 bases between. Germline V gene data show CDR1 as SGHTA and CDR2 as FQGNSA. The CDR3 extends over 15 amino acids. The CDR3 is CASSLGRGLTDTQYF. The CDR3 coding sequence is TGTGCCAGCAGCTTAGGCCGGGGGCTCACAGATACGCAGTATTTT. The full variable domain, completed using reference TRBV7-2 and TRBJ2-3, is GAGVSQSPSNKVTEKGKDVELRCDPISGHTALYWYRQSLGQGLEFLIYFQGNSAPDKSGLPSDRFSAERTGGSVSTLTIQRTQQEDSAVYLCASSLGRGLTDTQYFGPGTRLTVL.

This clonotype was observed a few times. The chain employs TRBV20-1 and TRBJ2-1; D is undetermined. The germline V gene has CDR1 DFQATT and CDR2 SNEGSKA (reference sequence). Trimming shortened V by 5 bases and J by 0 bases, and 17 bases separated the two germline ends. The CDR3 runs to 16 residues. The CDR3 DNA reads TGCAGTGCTTTTGACTGGGAAGGTAGCTCCTACAATGAGCAGTTCTTC. Translating it yields CSAFDWEGSSYNEQFF.

The rearrangement uses TRBV11-2 and TRBJ2-2; no definite D call. The germline CDR1 and CDR2 sequences are SGHAT and FQNNGV. V lost 1 base and J 5 bases, leaving 8 bases between the germline ends. The CDR3 has 14 residues. DNA of the CDR3: TGTGCCAGCAGCTTAGCAAGTCGGACCGGGGAGCTGTTTTTT. Protein product: CASSLASRTGELFF.

V usage is TRBV19 and J usage is TRBJ2-3, with unresolved D. The CDR3 runs 12 residues. Trimming took off 6 bases at V and 4 bases at J, with 8 bases between the two ends. Germline loops: CDR1 LNHDA, CDR2 SQIVND (reference sequence). The CDR3 sequence is CASSRIADTQYF. The CDR3 region has the DNA TGTGCCAGTAGCAGAATAGCAGATACGCAGTATTTT.

In this sample, this clonotype turned up a few times. The CDR3 here is CASSSYPGGETQYF. The CDR3 DNA sequence: TGTGCCAGCAGTTCCTACCCCGGGGGAGAGACCCAGTACTTC. The rearrangement uses TRBV7-9 and TRBJ2-5; TRBD2 is a possible D gene (6 bases). V was pared by 6 bases and J by 4 bases, with 15 bases between. The CDR3 is 14 amino acids. Germline lookup yields CDR1 SEHNR and CDR2 FQNEAQ (reference sequence).